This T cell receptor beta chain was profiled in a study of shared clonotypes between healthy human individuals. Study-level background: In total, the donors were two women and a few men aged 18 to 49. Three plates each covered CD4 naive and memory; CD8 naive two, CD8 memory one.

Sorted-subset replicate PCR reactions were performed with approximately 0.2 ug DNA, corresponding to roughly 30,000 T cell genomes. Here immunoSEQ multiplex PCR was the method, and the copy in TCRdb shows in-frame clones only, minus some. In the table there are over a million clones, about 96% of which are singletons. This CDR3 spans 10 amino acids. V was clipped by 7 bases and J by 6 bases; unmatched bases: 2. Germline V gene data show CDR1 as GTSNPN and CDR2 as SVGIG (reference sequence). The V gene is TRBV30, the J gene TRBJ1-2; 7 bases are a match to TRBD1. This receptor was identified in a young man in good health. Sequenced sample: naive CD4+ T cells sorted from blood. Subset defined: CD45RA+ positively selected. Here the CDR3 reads CALQGNGYTF. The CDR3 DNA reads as TGTGCCTTACAGGGGAATGGCTACACCTTC.